Following are 17 T cell receptor beta chains from one sample sequenced in a study of blood T cell repertoires in COVID-19. Sequenced by immunoSEQ multiplex PCR; TCRdb stores in-frame clones only, minus some. The table includes around 50,000 clones, roughly 80% detected once. The specimen was PBMCs or T cells enriched from blood (not recorded which). All receptors derive from a woman in her forties or fifties with acute COVID-19.

The rearrangement links TRBV6-5 to TRBJ1-2; 7 nucleotides align to TRBD1. This CDR3 has 13 amino acids. CDR1 is MNHEY, CDR2 SVGAGI, per germline. After removal of 6 bases from V and 7 bases from J, the junction contained 8 bases not matched to a gene. CDR3 DNA sequence: TGTGCCAGCAGGGCCGGGACAGTATTTGGCTACACCTTC. This translates into CASRAGTVFGYTF.

This chain uses TRBV7-2 with TRBJ2-7; no reliable D call. The germline V and J ends were trimmed by 2 bases and 2 bases, with 13 bases remaining between them. CDR3 length: 15 amino acids. Germline CDR1 SGHTA, CDR2 FQGNSA. CDR3: CASSLRWAGAYEQYF. CDR3 DNA: TGTGCCAGCAGCTTAAGGTGGGCCGGCGCCTACGAGCAGTACTTC.

The chain couples TRBV11-2 to TRBJ1-1; D is uncertain. CDR3 length: 16 residues. The V gene's germline CDR1 is SGHAT and CDR2 FQNNGV. With 3 bases removed from V and 2 bases from J, the gap between germline ends came to 16 bases. CDR3: CASSFSAPSINTEAFF. DNA of the CDR3: TGTGCCAGCAGCTTTTCTGCGCCCTCCATAAACACTGAAGCTTTCTTT.

The J gene is TRBJ2-5, the V gene TRBV5-4; TRBD1 aligns across 8 bases. There are 15 residues in the CDR3. V gave up 0 bases and J gave up 2 bases; unmatched junction bases: 3. Per the germline V gene, CDR1 is SGHNT and CDR2 is YYREEE (reference sequence). The CDR3 region has the DNA TGTGCCAGCAGCTTGGAGACAGGGGATCAAGAGACCCAGTACTTC. It encodes CASSLETGDQETQYF.

This clone has a handful of counts. For the CDR3, the DNA is TGTGCCATCAGTGAAAGGGGGCAGGCGCGGGGCTACACCTTC. Its translation: CAISERGQARGYTF. This chain uses TRBV10-3 with TRBJ1-2; 7 bases align to TRBD1. After removal of 3 bases from V and 8 bases from J, the junction contained 9 bases not matched to a gene. This CDR3 contains 14 residues. CDR1 is ENHRY, CDR2 SYGVKD, per germline.

The V gene is TRBV21-1, the J gene TRBJ1-4; the D call of TRBD1 is as the table states it, not checked on the DNA. TRBV21-1 constitutes a pseudogene. The CDR3 spans 14 residues. The CDR3: CASRGPLRSEKLFF. The CDR3 nucleotides read TGTGCCAGCAGAGGCCCCCTCAGGTCCGAAAAACTGTTTTTT.

V and J are TRBV11-2 and TRBJ1-1; D unresolved. CDR1 is SGHAT, CDR2 FQNNGV, per germline. Deletions cut 0 bases from V and 5 bases from J, with 16 bases between. The CDR3 is made up of 16 amino acids. CDR3 in amino acids: CASSLDPGPGWTEAFF. The DNA for the CDR3 is TGTGCCAGCAGCTTAGATCCAGGCCCGGGGTGGACTGAAGCTTTCTTT.

This clone is a singleton in its sample. The gene calls are TRBV10-3 and TRBJ2-7; 8 bases are a match to TRBD1. The CDR3 contains 14 residues. The V and J ends lost 10 bases and 2 bases, in that order; junction bases with no gene match: 10. The germline V gene encodes CDR1 ENHRY and CDR2 SYGVKD. CDR3 protein: CATGMGQEAYEQYF. CDR3 sequence (DNA): TGTGCCACGGGAATGGGACAGGAAGCCTACGAGCAGTACTTC.

V is TRBV15 and J is TRBJ2-1; 10 bases are a match to TRBD2. In germline, CDR1 is LNHNV, CDR2 YYDKDF (reference sequence). This CDR3 contains 17 residues. The V and J ends lost 0 bases and 7 bases, in that order; junction bases with no gene match: 9. CDR3 protein: CATSRDRTSGVLNEQFF. CDR3 nucleotide sequence: TGTGCCACCAGCAGAGACCGTACTAGCGGGGTACTGAATGAGCAGTTCTTC.

This clone came up a few times. V gene TRBV28 combines with J gene TRBJ1-4; 12 nucleotides agree with TRBD1. Germline V gives CDR1 MDHEN, CDR2 SYDVKM. V trimming: 6 bases; J trimming: 8 bases; junction bases outside the gene matches: 19. The CDR3 is 19 amino acids. In nucleotides, the CDR3 is TGTGCCAGCAGCGGGCCGCCCCGGGGACAGGGGGCTCCATGGGAAAAACTGTTTTTT. It specifies CASSGPPRGQGAPWEKLFF.

The chain couples TRBV10-3 to TRBJ2-3; D may be TRBD1 (6 bases). Between the trimmed V and J ends, which lost 6 bases and 4 bases, there was a span of 14 bases. This CDR3 has 14 residues. Germline V gene lookup returns CDR1 ENHRY and CDR2 SYGVKD. The CDR3 nucleotides are TGTGCCATCAGAACAGGGTCCTCCGCAGATACGCAGTATTTT. Encoded protein: CAIRTGSSADTQYF.

This chain links TRBV4-2 with TRBJ1-2, with TRBD1 matching 7 bases. This CDR3 has 12 residues. Germline CDR1 reads LGHNA; CDR2 reads YNFKEQ. V was clipped by 5 bases and J by 6 bases; unmatched bases: 3. The CDR3 spells CASSTRGDGYTF. The CDR3 DNA is TGTGCCAGCAGCACCAGGGGGGATGGCTACACCTTC.

With respect to this clone: Sequence at one end of the junction differs from germline and may be a read error. V and J are TRBV7-7 and TRBJ2-1, with 12 bases matching TRBD2. Germline lookup yields CDR1 SSHAT and CDR2 FNYEAQ (reference sequence). CDR3 length: 17 residues. In DNA form, the CDR3 reads TGTGCTAGCAGCCCGACTAGCGGGGGCCCAACCTACAATGAGCAGTTCTTC. Translation gives CASSPTSGGPTYNEQFF.

This clone has more than one count but fewer than ten. This chain connects TRBV5-6 to TRBJ1-2, with a possible D match to TRBD1 (6 bases). The CDR3 loop spans 15 amino acids. Germline-derived CDR1 and CDR2 are SGHDT and YYEEEE. V dropped 4 bases and J dropped 4 bases, with 17 bases sitting between them. CDR3 amino acids: CASSARDIRSYGYTF. The CDR3 DNA follows: TGTGCCAGCAGCGCCCGGGACATCAGAAGCTATGGCTACACCTTC.

The chain carries TRBV28 and TRBJ2-7, with TRBD1 identical over 11 bases. Germline-derived CDR1 and CDR2 are MDHEN and SYDVKM. This CDR3 has 15 amino acids. Trimming cost V 3 bases and J 0 bases; bases outside gene matches: 1. The CDR3 protein is CASSLGTGGSYEQYF. In nucleotides, the CDR3 is TGTGCCAGCAGTTTGGGGACAGGGGGCTCCTACGAGCAGTACTTC.

J is TRBJ1-1 and V is TRBV6-5; D is ambiguous. CDR1 MNHEY and CDR2 SVGAGI come from the germline V gene. This CDR3 region has 15 residues. Trimming pared 5 bases from V and 1 base from J, leaving 14 bases between. The CDR3 DNA sequence: TGTGCCAGCAGTCGTGGCCCGGGATCGAACACTGAAGCTTTCTTT. Translation gives CASSRGPGSNTEAFF.

This chain uses TRBV5-1 with TRBJ2-1; TRBD2 agrees at 13 bases. Germline lookup yields CDR1 SGHRS and CDR2 YFSETQ. Trimming took 0 bases from V and 2 from J; bases not matched to a gene: 8. CDR3 length: 19 amino acids. The CDR3 nucleotides read TGCGCCAGCAGCTTGGCCCCGGGGACTAGCGGGGTGGCCTACAATGAGCAGTTCTTC. This encodes CASSLAPGTSGVAYNEQFF.